The clone carrying this T cell receptor beta chain was found a few times. Unmatched junction bases numbered 9, after V lost 8 bases and J lost 5 bases. CDR1 and CDR2 from the germline V gene are DFQATT and SNEGSKA (reference sequence). CDR3 length: 14 amino acids. The use of a sample-barcoded 5' primer and a J-beta primer mix characterized a second PCR of roughly 7 to 11 cycles. Each cDNA molecule carried a tag from a template-switch adaptor that contained 12 random nucleotides. All samples yielded 3 million or more CDR3-containing paired-end reads. TCRdb passed the 5' RACE reads through MiXCR, listing each CDR3 protein once. The table has hundreds of thousands of distinct CDR3 sequences, around 27% seen once. This entry is derived from a study of blood T cells in healthy people across ages. On the study more broadly: In model experiments, template switching was able to capture about one barcoded beta molecule for every two T cells that were present.

The TCR comes from a woman aged 70 to 79 in good health. The genes are TRBV20-1 and TRBJ2-1; TRBD2 agrees at 10 bases. Specimen: blood. In DNA form, the CDR3 reads TGCAGTTCCAGGGGGAGCGGGAGGGACAATGAGCAGTTCTTC. This translates into CSSRGSGRDNEQFF.